This T cell receptor (beta chain) was captured by sequencing in a study of blood T cell repertoires in COVID-19. The CDR3 totals 14 residues. Produced via immunoSEQ multiplex PCR; TCRdb's table is partial and in-frame only. The data show about 120,000 clones, with approximately 91% seen just once and more than 0.9% held by the top ten. Sequencing was done on a sample of peripheral blood. This clonotype was obtained from a woman of 80 years or more with acute or convalescent COVID-19. The chain uses TRBV12-1 and TRBJ2-1; TRBD2 was called by the table and not checked on the DNA. TRBV12-1 is a pseudogene. The CDR3 here is CASSYPRDYNEQFF. CDR3 DNA sequence: TGTGCCAGCAGCTACCCCCGGGACTACAATGAGCAGTTCTTC.